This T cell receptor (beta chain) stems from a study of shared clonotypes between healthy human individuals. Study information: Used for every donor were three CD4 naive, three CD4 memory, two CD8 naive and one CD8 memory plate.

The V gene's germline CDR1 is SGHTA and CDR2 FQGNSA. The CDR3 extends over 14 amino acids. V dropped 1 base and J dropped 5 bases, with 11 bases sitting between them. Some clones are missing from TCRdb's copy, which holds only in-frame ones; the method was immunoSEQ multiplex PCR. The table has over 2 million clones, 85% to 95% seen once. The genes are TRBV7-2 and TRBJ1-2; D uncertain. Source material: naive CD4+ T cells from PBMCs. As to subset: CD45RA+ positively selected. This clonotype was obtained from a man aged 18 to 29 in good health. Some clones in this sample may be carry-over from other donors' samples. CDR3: CASSLGGQIYGYTF. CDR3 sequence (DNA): TGTGCCAGCAGCTTAGGTGGGCAGATTTATGGCTACACCTTC.